Shown below are 24 T cell receptor beta chains from a single sample sequenced in a study of immune reconstitution after stem cell transplant in scleroderma. TCRdb called the RT-PCR reads again in MiXCR, with one record for every CDR3 protein. The data show approximately 2,100 distinct CDR3 sequences, over 8.5% seen once. Sampling was carried out before or after autologous hematopoietic stem cell transplantation (not recorded which). Receptors originate from a male donor with systemic sclerosis.

This clonotype is judged medium-sized. The chain has TRBV20-1 and TRBJ1-1, with unresolved D. The CDR3 runs to 11 residues. Trimming cost V 8 bases and J 4 bases, with 11 bases left between them. Germline V lookup: CDR1 DFQATT, CDR2 SNEGSKA (reference sequence). CDR3 loop: CSRSFRTEAFF. The DNA of the CDR3 is TGCAGTCGTTCTTTCCGCACTGAAGCTTTCTTT.

This clonotype is labeled medium-sized. For the CDR3, the DNA is TGCGCCAGCAGCCAGAGCCTAGCGGGCCGCAATGAGCAGTTCTTC. Protein product: CASSQSLAGRNEQFF. The chain combines TRBV4-3 with TRBJ2-1, with 8 nucleotides matching TRBD2. CDR1 LGHNA and CDR2 YSLEER come from the germline V gene. Trimming at V came to 3 bases and at J to 6 bases, leaving 7 bases not matched to a gene. This CDR3 comprises 15 residues.

In its sample, this clonotype ranks as medium-sized. The CDR3 region is CASSFEGSNEQFF. In nucleotides, the CDR3 is TGTGCCAGCAGTTTTGAGGGAAGCAATGAGCAGTTCTTC. The chain has TRBV27 and TRBJ2-1; TRBD2 is a possible D gene (5 bases). The CDR3 length is 13 residues. Germline-derived CDR1 and CDR2 are MNHEY and SMNVEV (reference sequence). Trimming removed 3 bases at V and 6 bases at J, with 9 bases between.

By share, this clonotype ranks as medium-sized. The chain combines TRBV20-1 with TRBJ2-7; D is perhaps TRBD1 or TRBD2 (6 bases each). Trimming cost V 6 bases and J 1 base, with 13 bases left between them. Germline lookup yields CDR1 DFQATT and CDR2 SNEGSKA (reference sequence). This CDR3 has 13 amino acids. The CDR3 loop reads CSAEGGRSYEQYF. The CDR3, as DNA: TGCAGTGCCGAGGGGGGCAGGTCCTACGAGCAGTACTTC.

This clonotype rates as medium-sized. The chain recombines TRBV7-8 with TRBJ2-3, with 9 positions matching TRBD1. J was trimmed by 4 bases and V by 6 bases; bases with no gene match: 5. The germline gives CDR1 SGHVS, CDR2 FQNEAQ. The CDR3 consists of 14 residues. This chain's CDR3 is CASRYRGRADTQYF. Here the CDR3 DNA reads TGTGCCAGCAGGTACAGGGGGCGCGCAGATACGCAGTATTTT. The full variable domain, in which reference TRBV7-8 and TRBJ2-3 provide the parts outside the CDR3, is GAGVSQSPRYKVAKRGQDVALRCDPISGHVSLFWYQQALGQGPEFLTYFQNEAQLDKSGLPSDRFFAERPEGSVSTLKIQRTQQEDSAVYLCASRYRGRADTQYFGPGTRLTVL.

This clonotype is classed as medium-sized. This chain connects TRBV29-1 to TRBJ1-3; the D is unclear. In germline, CDR1 is SQVTM, CDR2 ANQGSEA. Trimming removed 4 bases at V and 4 bases at J, with 5 bases between. The CDR3 consists of 11 residues. The CDR3 DNA follows: TGCAGCGTTGGTTCAGGAAACACCATATATTTT. This gives the protein CSVGSGNTIYF.

This clonotype was found once. The germline gene is not matched at one end of the junction; a read error may be the cause. J is TRBJ2-2 and V is TRBV20-1; D possibly corresponds to TRBD2 (6 bases). Germline V lookup: CDR1 DFQATT, CDR2 SNEGSKA (reference sequence). The CDR3 runs to 13 residues. CDR3 nucleotide sequence: TGCAGTGCTAGCGGTATGCACACCGGGGGGCTGTTTTTT. Translating it yields CSASGMHTGGLFF.

CDR3 nucleotide sequence: TGTGCCAGCATCCGGGGCACCGGGGAGCTGTTTTTT. Translated: CASIRGTGELFF. The chain carries TRBV12-3 or TRBV12-4 and TRBJ2-2; D may be TRBD2 (5 bases). The CDR3 runs to 12 residues. V was clipped by 7 bases and J by 4 bases, with 7 bases between them.

Relative to its sample, this clonotype is medium-sized. V usage is TRBV6-2 or TRBV6-3 and J usage is TRBJ2-3; D might be TRBD2 (5 bases). Trimming took off 6 bases at V and 3 bases at J, with 19 bases between the two ends. CDR3 length: 16 residues. Germline-derived CDR1 and CDR2 are MNHEY and SVGEGT. CDR3 region: CASSRRVLAATDTQYF. The CDR3 DNA follows: TGTGCCAGCAGCCGACGCGTCCTAGCTGCGACAGATACGCAGTATTTT.

This clonotype qualifies as medium-sized (0.01 to 0.1%). V and J are TRBV20-1 and TRBJ2-5; 11 bases line up with TRBD2. V lost 0 bases, J lost 4 bases, and 4 bases stayed unmatched. Germline V gene sequence: CDR1 DFQATT, CDR2 SNEGSKA (reference sequence). The CDR3 consists of 15 residues. CDR3 DNA: TGCAGTGCTAGAGATCTACTAGCGGGGGTAGAGACCCAGTACTTC. Protein product: CSARDLLAGVETQYF.

This clonotype is labeled medium-sized. The rearrangement links TRBV10-3 to TRBJ1-1, with D unresolved. Germline CDR1 and CDR2: ENHRY and SYGVKD. V lost 8 bases to trimming and J lost 4 bases, with 11 bases between them. The CDR3 covers 12 residues. The CDR3 here is CAIRGRGTEAFF. The CDR3 DNA follows: TGTGCCATCCGGGGTCGGGGCACTGAAGCTTTCTTT.

This clonotype is medium-sized in the sample. The rearrangement uses TRBV20-1 and TRBJ2-5; TRBD2 might be the D (6 bases). V lost 0 bases to trimming and J lost 5 bases, with 16 bases between them. This CDR3 region has 15 residues. Germline V gives CDR1 DFQATT, CDR2 SNEGSKA (reference sequence). The DNA of the CDR3 is TGCAGTGCTAGAGATACTAGCAGAAGTCCCGAGACCCAGTACTTC. Translating gives CSARDTSRSPETQYF.

This clonotype has a handful of counts. V gene TRBV30 combines with J gene TRBJ1-3; D is unclear. CDR3 length: 14 amino acids. CDR1 GTSNPN and CDR2 SVGIG come from the germline V gene (reference sequence). Trimming removed 3 bases at V and 2 bases at J, with 11 bases between. Here the CDR3 reads CAWRSDGPGNTIYF. The CDR3 region has the DNA TGTGCCTGGAGGTCCGACGGTCCTGGAAACACCATATATTTT.

Within the sample, this clonotype is medium-sized. The gene calls are TRBV4-3 and TRBJ2-4, with 9 positions matching TRBD1. The V and J ends lost 3 bases and 4 bases, in that order; junction bases with no gene match: 7. The CDR3 length is 16 residues. The germline CDR1 and CDR2 sequences are LGHNA and YSLEER. CDR3 in DNA: TGCGCCAGCAGCCAGGGACAGGGTGGAGTAAAAAACATTCAGTACTTC. It encodes CASSQGQGGVKNIQYF.

Sample share makes this clonotype medium-sized (0.01 to 0.1%). This chain links TRBV20-1 with TRBJ2-7; no clear D. V was clipped by 4 bases and J by 1 base, with 14 bases between them. The V gene's germline CDR1 is DFQATT and CDR2 SNEGSKA (reference sequence). This CDR3 has 14 amino acids. The CDR3 sequence is CSATAPGPSYEQYF. The CDR3 DNA follows: TGCAGTGCTACCGCACCCGGGCCATCCTACGAGCAGTACTTC.

Judged by abundance, this clonotype is medium-sized. The chain employs TRBV20-1 and TRBJ2-3; maybe TRBD2 (6 bases). CDR1 DFQATT and CDR2 SNEGSKA come from the germline V gene (reference sequence). Trimming pared 1 base from V and 0 bases from J, leaving 14 bases between. The CDR3 extends over 16 amino acids. The CDR3 region has the DNA TGCAGTGCTAGAGGGGGATTAGCGGAGAGCACAGATACGCAGTATTTT. It codes for CSARGGLAESTDTQYF.

This clonotype was recorded a few times. One junction end disagrees with the germline gene, perhaps due to a read error. The rearrangement joins TRBV20-1 to TRBJ1-2; maybe TRBD1 (5 bases). This CDR3 is built from 14 residues. Germline loops: CDR1 DFQATT, CDR2 SNEGSKA (reference sequence). CDR3 sequence (DNA): TGCGGTGCTAGAGATCAGGGCAGGTACTATGGCTACACCTTC. Translating it yields CGARDQGRYYGYTF.

This clonotype was observed a handful of times. This chain connects TRBV15 to TRBJ2-7; possibly TRBD1 or TRBD2 for D (5 bases each). In germline, CDR1 is LNHNV, CDR2 YYDKDF (reference sequence). This CDR3 comprises 13 residues. The V gene lost 0 bases and the J gene lost 5 bases, with 8 bases spanning the gap. Written as DNA, the CDR3 is TGTGCCACCAGCAGAGATCGGGGCAACGAGCAGTACTTC. This codes for CATSRDRGNEQYF.

This clonotype is medium-sized in the sample. The chain uses TRBV5-1 and TRBJ2-3; 8 bases agree with TRBD1. Germline CDR1 is SGHRS and CDR2 is YFSETQ. There are 16 residues in the CDR3. With 0 bases clipped from V and 2 bases from J, the junction kept 5 bases outside the gene matches. The CDR3 nucleotides read TGCGCCAGCAGCTTGGATACAGGGGGGTTCACAGATACGCAGTATTTT. This translates into CASSLDTGGFTDTQYF.

For this clonotype: A much larger clone lies one base from this, so it may be a read error. The rearrangement joins TRBV25-1 to TRBJ1-1; the D gene is possibly TRBD1 (5 bases). The germline gives CDR1 MGHDK, CDR2 SYGVNS. This CDR3 comprises 14 residues. The CDR3 DNA follows: TGTGCCGGCAGTGAATCGGGGCGTTTAACTGAAGCTTTCTTT. Amino acids: CAGSESGRLTEAFF. Variable domain in full (rest from reference TRBV25-1 and TRBJ1-1): EADIYQTPRYLVIGTGKKITLECSQTMGHDKMYWYQQDPGMELHLIHYSYGVNSTEKGDLSSESTVSRIRTEHFPLTLESARPSHTSQYLCAGSESGRLTEAFFGQGTRLTVV.

By share, this clonotype ranks as medium-sized. The chain links TRBV7-2 to TRBJ2-2; TRBD1 aligns across 7 bases. This CDR3 spans 15 amino acids. The junction had 7 bases not matched to a gene; V was cut back by 7 bases and J by 2 bases. CDR1 is SGHTA, CDR2 FQGNSA, per germline. CDR3 residues: CASTPRGPNTGELFF. CDR3 bases: TGTGCCAGCACCCCTAGGGGGCCTAACACCGGGGAGCTGTTTTTT.

This chain uses TRBV20-1 with TRBJ1-2; 9 bases agree with TRBD1. Trimming cost V 3 bases and J 2 bases; bases outside gene matches: 4. The germline gives CDR1 DFQATT, CDR2 SNEGSKA (reference sequence). The CDR3 loop spans 14 amino acids. The CDR3 is CSARGQGENYGYTF. For the CDR3, the DNA is TGCAGTGCTAGGGGACAGGGTGAGAACTATGGCTACACCTTC.

This clonotype qualifies as medium-sized. The chain is built from TRBV7-6 and TRBJ1-6; TRBD1 might be the D (6 bases). Germline V gives CDR1 SGHVS, CDR2 FNYEAQ. The V end lost 4 bases, the J end lost 8 bases, and 18 bases lay between the germline ends. This CDR3 contains 16 residues. The CDR3 DNA is TGTGCCAGCAGCTCCGGGGACACAGGGTCACATTCACCCCTCCACTTT. Translation: CASSSGDTGSHSPLHF.

In its sample, this clonotype ranks as medium-sized. The chain links TRBV27 to TRBJ1-2; 7 bases agree with TRBD1. The CDR3 has 17 residues. Trimming cost V 4 bases and J 5 bases; bases outside gene matches: 16. Germline CDR1 is MNHEY and CDR2 is SMNVEV (reference sequence). The CDR3 reads CASSSGWGTATAYGYTF. DNA for the CDR3: TGTGCCAGCAGTTCGGGGTGGGGGACAGCTACCGCTTATGGCTACACCTTC.